In its sample, the clone carrying this T cell receptor (beta chain) was seen once. Followed over time, Seattle patients had been enrolled while infection was active. This entry comes from a study of blood T cell repertoires in COVID-19. Overall study: Some COVID-19 samples were acute and others convalescent; all came from the United States, Italy and Spain. T cells, B-cell-depleted T cells, or PBMCs provided the cDNA or gDNA that served as material.

In the source study's methods: It was from reference gene primer amplification that nucleated cell counts were estimated. Produced via immunoSEQ multiplex PCR; TCRdb's table is partial and in-frame only. V and J calls and clone size are given by that table; D and trimming were obtained from the DNA. Of about 300,000 clones in the sample, 84% were seen once. This CDR3 comprises 16 residues. Germline V gives CDR1 SGHTA, CDR2 FQGNSA. The V end lost 0 bases, the J end lost 5 bases, and 14 bases lay between the germline ends. Source material: peripheral blood. The rearrangement links TRBV7-2 to TRBJ2-1, with D possibly TRBD2 on 5 matching bases. This clonotype was sampled from a human donor with COVID-19, enrolled during active disease. The donor label of this sample is uncertain. The CDR3 sequence: CASSLARLAGNNEQFF. CDR3 coding DNA: TGTGCCAGCAGCTTAGCTCGGCTAGCAGGAAACAATGAGCAGTTCTTC. Using reference TRBV7-2 and TRBJ2-1 for the parts outside the CDR3, the full variable domain is GAGVSQSPSNKVTEKGKDVELRCDPISGHTALYWYRQSLGQGLEFLIYFQGNSAPDKSGLPSDRFSAERTGGSVSTLTIQRTQQEDSAVYLCASSLARLAGNNEQFFGPGTRLTVL.